This entry lists 9 T cell receptor beta chains sequenced from one sample in a study of long-term antiretroviral therapy in people with HIV. Assay version v3.0 of immunoSEQ was used, and it was run at survey level. TCRdb keeps only in-frame clones here, not all; method: immunoSEQ multiplex PCR. The data hold 10,000 to 15,000 clones, with 70% to 80% observed a single time. This specimen consisted of unsorted PBMCs, obtained 1.3 years after starting antiretroviral therapy. The receptors originated from a woman between 18 and 29 years old with HIV.

The rearrangement uses TRBV15 and TRBJ2-6; the D gene is possibly TRBD1 (5 bases). Germline V gene sequence: CDR1 LNHNV, CDR2 YYDKDF (reference sequence). The CDR3 is made up of 14 amino acids. Deletions cut 8 bases from V and 1 base from J, with 9 bases between. The CDR3: CATGQLSGANVLTF. In DNA form, the CDR3 reads TGTGCCACCGGACAACTTTCTGGGGCCAACGTCCTGACTTTC. Combining the CDR3 with reference TRBV15 and TRBJ2-6 gives the whole variable domain DAMVIQNPRYQVTQFGKPVTLSCSQTLNHNVMYWYQQKSSQAPKLLFHYYDKDFNNEADTPDNFQSRRPNTSFCFLDIRSPGLGDTAMYLCATGQLSGANVLTFGAGSRLTVL.

This chain connects TRBV7-2 to TRBJ1-5, with a possible D match to TRBD1 (6 bases). Germline loops: CDR1 SGHTA, CDR2 FQGNSA. The CDR3 sequence is 13 residues long. The germline V and J ends were trimmed by 5 bases and 4 bases, with 9 bases remaining between them. CDR3 bases: TGTGCCAGCAGCCCACAGGGAAATCAGCCCCAGCATTTT. It specifies CASSPQGNQPQHF.

This clone was observed a single time. The V gene is TRBV10-1, the J gene TRBJ2-7; no clear D. The V end was cut by 7 bases, the J end by 5 bases, with 9 bases between. The CDR3 runs 11 residues. Germline V lookup: CDR1 WNHNN, CDR2 SYGVQD (reference sequence). This chain's CDR3 is CASTSGDEQYF. The DNA for the CDR3 is TGCGCCAGCACCAGTGGAGACGAGCAGTACTTC.

This clone was recorded once. The genes are TRBV7-3 and TRBJ2-5; D is unclear. CDR1 is SGHTA, CDR2 FQGTGA, per germline. V was cut by 3 bases and J by 3 bases, with 14 bases left in between. The CDR3 extends over 15 amino acids. This CDR3 is CASSFGPGQEETQYF. The CDR3 nucleotides read TGTGCCAGCAGCTTTGGTCCGGGCCAGGAAGAGACCCAGTACTTC.

This clone was picked up one time. The CDR3 DNA is TGTGCCAGCAGCTTAGATCAAGGGGACAATGAGCAGTTCTTC. Translation: CASSLDQGDNEQFF. The V call is TRBV7-9, the J call TRBJ2-1; TRBD1 is a possible D gene (5 bases). The V gene lost 1 base and the J gene lost 5 bases, with 9 bases spanning the gap. Looked up from germline, CDR1 is SEHNR and CDR2 is FQNEAQ (reference sequence). There are 14 residues in the CDR3.

J is TRBJ1-2 and V is TRBV18, with 7 bases aligning to TRBD1. Looked up from germline, CDR1 is KGHSH and CDR2 is LQKENI. CDR3 length: 15 amino acids. V lost 2 bases, J lost 3 bases, and 6 bases stayed unmatched. This CDR3 is CASSPGPGGDYGYTF. The CDR3 region has the DNA TGTGCCAGCTCACCAGGTCCAGGGGGAGACTATGGCTACACCTTC.

The chain uses TRBV7-9 and TRBJ2-2; tentative D call: TRBD1 (6 bases). The CDR3 loop spans 18 amino acids. V was pared by 5 bases and J by 7 bases, with 26 bases between. Looked up from germline, CDR1 is SEHNR and CDR2 is FQNEAQ (reference sequence). The DNA of the CDR3 is TGTGCCAGCAGCCCTACGTTCTCAGGGGCGACTGGCAGCGGGGAGCTGTTTTTT. This encodes CASSPTFSGATGSGELFF.

The rearrangement uses TRBV5-6 and TRBJ1-4; D call uncertain. Germline loops: CDR1 SGHDT, CDR2 YYEEEE. The V and J ends lost 0 bases and 8 bases respectively, with 11 bases between them. This CDR3 region has 14 residues. The DNA for the CDR3 is TGTGCCAGCAGCTTGGGAGGGAAGGGAGAAAAACTGTTTTTT. This translates into CASSLGGKGEKLFF. The whole variable domain, filled in from reference TRBV5-6 and TRBJ1-4, reads DAGVTQSPTHLIKTRGQQVTLRCSPKSGHDTVSWYQQALGQGPQFIFQYYEEEERQRGNFPDRFSGHQFPNYSSELNVNALLLGDSALYLCASSLGGKGEKLFFGSGTQLSVL.

This clone was recorded only once. The chain recombines TRBV27 with TRBJ2-1; 8 nucleotides agree with TRBD2. The V gene end was trimmed by 6 bases and the J gene end by 6 bases; junction bases not matched to a gene: 10. This CDR3 comprises 15 residues. Germline V gene lookup returns CDR1 MNHEY and CDR2 SMNVEV (reference sequence). This chain's CDR3 is CASRTSPGRANEQFF. CDR3 sequence (DNA): TGTGCCAGCAGGACCTCCCCCGGGAGGGCCAATGAGCAGTTCTTC.